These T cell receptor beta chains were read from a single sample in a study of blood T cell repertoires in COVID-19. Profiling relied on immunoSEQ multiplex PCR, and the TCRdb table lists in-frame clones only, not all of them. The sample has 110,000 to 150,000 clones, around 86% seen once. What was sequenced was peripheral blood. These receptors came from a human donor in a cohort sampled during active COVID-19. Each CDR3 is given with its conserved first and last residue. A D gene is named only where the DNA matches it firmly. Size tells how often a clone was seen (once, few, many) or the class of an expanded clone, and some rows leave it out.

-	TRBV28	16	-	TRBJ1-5	CASSLFRQYSNQPQHF	TGTGCCAGCAGTTTATTCCGACAGTATAGCAATCAGCCCCAGCATTTT
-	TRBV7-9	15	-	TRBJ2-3	CASSSTSGRTDTQYF	TGTGCCAGCAGCTCTACGTCAGGCCGCACAGATACGCAGTATTTT
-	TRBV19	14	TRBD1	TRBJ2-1	CASTLSGTGGKQFF	TGTGCCAGTACCCTTTCTGGGACAGGAGGGAAGCAGTTCTTC
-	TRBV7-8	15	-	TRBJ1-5	CASSLGPTGSQPQHF	TGTGCCAGCAGCTTAGGGCCTACAGGGTCTCAGCCCCAGCATTTT
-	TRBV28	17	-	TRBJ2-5	CASSLGYGSSGRETQYF	TGTGCCAGCAGTTTGGGATATGGCAGTAGCGGTCGGGAGACCCAGTACTTC
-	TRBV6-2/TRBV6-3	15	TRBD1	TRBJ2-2	CASSYTGGFTGELFF	TGTGCCAGCAGTTACACAGGGGGCTTTACCGGGGAGCTGTTTTTT
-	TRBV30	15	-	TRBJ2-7	CAWSTNGGPSYEQYF	TGTGCCTGGAGCACAAATGGGGGCCCCTCCTACGAGCAGTACTTC
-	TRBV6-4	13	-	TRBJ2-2	CASSDTSTGELFF	TGTGCCAGCAGTGACACTAGCACCGGGGAGCTGTTTTTT
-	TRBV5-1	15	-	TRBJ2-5	CASSLVRGRGETQYF	TGCGCCAGCAGCTTGGTCCGCGGCAGGGGAGAGACCCAGTACTTC
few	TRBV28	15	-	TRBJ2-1	CASSLEGVPYNEQFF	TGTGCCAGCAGTTTAGAAGGAGTTCCCTACAATGAGCAGTTCTTC
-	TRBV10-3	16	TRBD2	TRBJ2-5	CAISAGTSGGQETQYF	TGTGCCATCAGTGCGGGGACTAGCGGGGGGCAAGAGACCCAGTACTTC
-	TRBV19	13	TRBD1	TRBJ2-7	CAVRGTGTYEQYF	TGTGCCGTCCGAGGGACAGGGACATACGAGCAGTACTTC
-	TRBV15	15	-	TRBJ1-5	CATSREGWGTQPQHF	TGTGCCACCAGCAGAGAGGGGTGGGGCACTCAGCCCCAGCATTTT
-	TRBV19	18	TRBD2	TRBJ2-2	CASSFQTLAGLNTGELFF	TGTGCCAGTAGTTTTCAGACCTTAGCGGGACTGAACACCGGGGAGCTGTTTTTT
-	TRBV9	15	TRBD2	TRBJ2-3	CASSDGGSVTDTQYF	TGTGCCAGCAGCGATGGCGGGAGTGTAACAGATACGCAGTATTTT
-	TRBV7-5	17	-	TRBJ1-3	CARSLVHRGLSGNTIYF	TGTGCCAGAAGCTTAGTACACAGGGGACTCTCTGGAAACACCATATATTTT
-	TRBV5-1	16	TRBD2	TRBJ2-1	CASSLTSGGALNEQFF	TGCGCCAGCAGCTTGACGAGCGGGGGGGCCCTCAATGAGCAGTTCTTC
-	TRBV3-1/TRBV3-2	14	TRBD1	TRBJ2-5	CASSQAGGPETQYF	TGTGCCAGCAGCCAAGCAGGGGGCCCAGAGACCCAGTACTTC
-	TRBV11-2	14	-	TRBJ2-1	CASSSLRGTDEQFF	TGTGCCAGCAGCTCCCTACGGGGGACGGATGAGCAGTTCTTC
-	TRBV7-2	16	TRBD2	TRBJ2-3	CASSLPGTSGTDTQYF	TGTGCCAGCAGCTTACCCGGGACTAGCGGCACAGATACGCAGTATTTT
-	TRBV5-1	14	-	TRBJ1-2	CASSLARGTDGYTF	TGCGCCAGCAGCTTGGCCCGGGGGACCGATGGCTACACCTTC
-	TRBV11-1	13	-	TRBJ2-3	CASSLALTDTQYF	TGTGCCAGCAGCTTAGCCCTCACAGATACGCAGTATTTT
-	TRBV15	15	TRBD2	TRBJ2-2	CATSRAGGNTGELFF	TGTGCCACCAGCAGAGCGGGAGGCAACACCGGGGAGCTGTTTTTT
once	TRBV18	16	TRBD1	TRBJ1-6	CASSPLRTGDNSPLHF	TGTGCCAGCTCACCCCTCCGGACAGGGGATAATTCACCCCTCCACTTT
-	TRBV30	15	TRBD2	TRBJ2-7	CAWSERGSGTYEQYF	TGTGCCTGGAGTGAACGGGGTAGCGGGACCTACGAGCAGTACTTC
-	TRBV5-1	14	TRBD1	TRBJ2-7	CASSQDRGQYEQYF	TGCGCCAGCAGCCAGGACAGGGGACAGTACGAGCAGTACTTC
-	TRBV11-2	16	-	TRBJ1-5	CASSLGVGAWNQPQHF	TGTGCCAGCAGCTTAGGCGTGGGGGCATGGAATCAGCCCCAGCATTTT
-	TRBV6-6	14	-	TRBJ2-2	CASSYEERSGELFF	TGTGCCAGCAGTTACGAGGAAAGGAGCGGGGAGCTGTTTTTT
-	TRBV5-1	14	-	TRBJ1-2	CASSLGVRDYGYTF	TGCGCCAGCAGCTTGGGTGTCAGGGATTATGGCTACACCTTC
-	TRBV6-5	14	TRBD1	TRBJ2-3	CASRKTGGTDTQYF	TGTGCCAGCAGGAAGACAGGGGGCACAGATACGCAGTATTTT
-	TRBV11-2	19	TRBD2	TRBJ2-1	CASSLVPSGSIGGGNEQFF	TGTGCCAGCAGCTTAGTCCCTAGCGGGAGTATCGGCGGGGGGAATGAGCAGTTCTTC
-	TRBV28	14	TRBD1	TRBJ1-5	CASSLGQSNQPQHF	TGTGCCAGCAGTCTGGGACAGAGCAATCAGCCCCAGCATTTT
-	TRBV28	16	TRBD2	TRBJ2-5	CASRTLLAGVGETQYF	TGTGCCAGCAGGACCCTACTAGCGGGGGTAGGGGAGACCCAGTACTTC
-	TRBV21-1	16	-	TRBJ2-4	CASSKADNLAKNIQYF	TGTGCCAGCAGCAAAGCGGACAATTTAGCCAAAAACATTCAGTACTTC
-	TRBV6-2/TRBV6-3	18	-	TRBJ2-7	CASSYSYKTPTVTYEQYF	TGTGCCAGCAGTTACTCCTACAAGACGCCGACAGTAACCTACGAGCAGTACTTC
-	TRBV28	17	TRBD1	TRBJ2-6	CASSLSGTGAGANVLTF	TGTGCCAGCAGTCTAAGCGGGACAGGGGCTGGGGCCAACGTCCTGACTTTC